This TCR beta chain was identified in a study of T cell responses to AZD1222 COVID-19 vaccine. The study, taken as a whole, reports: Recipients of AZD1222 seropositive at baseline numbered only 5 or 6. Spike-specific TCR breadth and depth both grew after two AZD1222 doses. The CD4 TCRs associated with vaccination extended across spike and predominated at 160-218 and 743-854.

Only in-frame clones appear in the TCRdb table, and some are missing; sequencing was by immunoSEQ multiplex PCR. In the table there are 95,000 to 100,000 clones, about nine tenths of which are singletons. Germline V CDR1 and CDR2: SQVTM, ANQGSEA. The CDR3 spans 12 residues. After removal of 8 bases from V and 4 bases from J, the junction contained 8 bases not matched to a gene. Turning to this clone: The target antigen is unknown.

The TCR sequence derives from an adult who received the AZD1222 COVID-19 vaccine. The chain couples TRBV29-1 to TRBJ2-7, with TRBD1 matching 7 bases. The sample consisted of peripheral blood, taken 28 days after the second AZD1222 dose. CDR3: CSTRGQDYEQYF. Here the CDR3 DNA reads TGCAGCACGAGGGGGCAGGATTACGAGCAGTACTTC.